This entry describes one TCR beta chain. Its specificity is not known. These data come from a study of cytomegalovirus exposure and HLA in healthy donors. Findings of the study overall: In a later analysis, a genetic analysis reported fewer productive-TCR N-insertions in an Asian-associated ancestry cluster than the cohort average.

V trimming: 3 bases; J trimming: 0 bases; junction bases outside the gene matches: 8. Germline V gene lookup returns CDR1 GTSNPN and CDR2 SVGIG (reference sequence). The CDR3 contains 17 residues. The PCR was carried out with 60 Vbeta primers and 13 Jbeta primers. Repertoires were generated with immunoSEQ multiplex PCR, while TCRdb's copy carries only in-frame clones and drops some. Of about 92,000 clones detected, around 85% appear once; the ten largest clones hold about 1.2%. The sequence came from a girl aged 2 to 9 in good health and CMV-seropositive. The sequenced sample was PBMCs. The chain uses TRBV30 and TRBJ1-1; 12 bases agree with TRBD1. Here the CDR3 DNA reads TGTGCCTGGAGGGGACAGGGGGCTAAAGCCATGAACACTGAAGCTTTCTTT. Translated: CAWRGQGAKAMNTEAFF.